The 7 T cell receptor beta chains listed next were all sequenced from one sample in a study of T cell repertoires in cytomegalovirus infection. From the reads, TCRdb called clonotypes with MiXCR, one entry per CDR3 protein. The sample has 450,000 to 650,000 distinct CDR3 sequences, about 39% seen once. Their recognized antigens are unknown. The starting material was cultured PBMCs, obtained from culture after CMV antigen stimulation. All receptors derive from a human donor in good health (CMV status not recorded). Some clones in this sample may be carry-over from other donors' samples.

This clonotype turned up a few times. The V call is TRBV3-1, the J call TRBJ2-2; weak D call: TRBD1 (5 bases). The CDR3 is 15 amino acids. Per the germline V gene, CDR1 is LGHDT and CDR2 is YNNKEL (reference sequence). Trimming shortened V by 5 bases and J by 0 bases, and 10 bases separated the two germline ends. This chain's CDR3 is CASSFGAANTGELFF. The CDR3 nucleotides are TGTGCCAGCAGCTTTGGGGCGGCGAACACCGGGGAGCTGTTTTTT.

This clonotype was counted many times. V and J are TRBV7-2 and TRBJ2-5, with D possibly matching TRBD1 (6 bases). The CDR3 length is 15 residues. The V and J ends lost 5 bases and 4 bases respectively, with 17 bases between them. Germline CDR1 reads SGHTA; CDR2 reads FQGNSA. CDR3 nucleotides: TGTGCCAGCAGCCCGTACAGGGACCCTAGAGAGACCCAGTACTTC. It is translated as CASSPYRDPRETQYF.

This clonotype was observed a handful of times. The chain has TRBV6-2 or TRBV6-3 and TRBJ2-1, with 10 bases that match TRBD2. Losses at the gene ends were 8 bases for V and 1 base for J; bases not matched to a gene: 11. This CDR3 region has 17 residues. The germline V gene has CDR1 MNHEY and CDR2 SVGEGT. The CDR3 loop reads CASAGASGSNSYNEQFF. The CDR3, as DNA: TGTGCCAGCGCTGGGGCTAGCGGGAGTAATTCCTACAATGAGCAGTTCTTC.

The V call is TRBV27, the J call TRBJ1-2; 7 positions agree with TRBD1. Germline V gene sequence: CDR1 MNHEY, CDR2 SMNVEV (reference sequence). The CDR3 runs to 12 residues. Losses at the gene ends were 4 bases for V and 9 bases for J; bases not matched to a gene: 5. The CDR3 coding sequence is TGTGCCAGCAGTTACCCGGGACAGAGCTACACCTTC. Translating it yields CASSYPGQSYTF.

This clonotype was seen repeatedly, ten times or more. V gene TRBV7-2 combines with J gene TRBJ1-6; D unclear. Germline V gene data show CDR1 as SGHTA and CDR2 as FQGNSA. V lost 5 bases to trimming and J lost 6 bases, with 5 bases between them. The CDR3 is 12 amino acids. CDR3 sequence reads: CASSGINSPLHF. Written as DNA, the CDR3 is TGTGCCAGCAGCGGAATTAATTCACCCCTCCACTTT.

The chain carries TRBV7-6 and TRBJ1-1; D unresolved. Germline assignment: CDR1 SGHVS and CDR2 FNYEAQ. The CDR3 extends over 12 amino acids. V was trimmed by 3 bases and J by 5 bases, leaving 7 bases between them. The CDR3 sequence is CASSLSATEAFF. For the CDR3, the DNA is TGTGCCAGCAGCTTGTCCGCAACTGAAGCTTTCTTT.

The chain links TRBV12-3 or TRBV12-4 to TRBJ2-1, with TRBD1 identical over 8 bases. The J segment lost 5 bases and the V segment lost 5 bases, leaving 11 bases of the junction unmatched. The CDR3 contains 16 residues. The CDR3, as DNA: TGTGCCAGCAGTGAATTAATTGGGACAGGCGACAATGAGCAGTTCTTC. Amino acid sequence: CASSELIGTGDNEQFF.